These 5 T cell receptor beta chains came from one sample sequenced in a study of blood T cell repertoires in COVID-19. This table comes from immunoSEQ multiplex PCR, and its TCRdb copy is limited to in-frame clones, with some not included. The sample holds around 190,000 clones, less than 85% seen once. Sequencing used peripheral blood. These TCRs come from a woman in her fifties or sixties with acute or convalescent COVID-19.

The rearrangement links TRBV7-8 to TRBJ1-5; 9 bases align to TRBD1. Losses at the gene ends were 2 bases for V and 3 bases for J; bases not matched to a gene: 11. CDR1 and CDR2 (germline): SGHVS, FQNEAQ. The CDR3 has 18 amino acids. The DNA for the CDR3 is TGTGCCAGCAGCTTAAGTAGAGGGACAGGGATATTCAATCAGCCCCAGCATTTT. Amino acids: CASSLSRGTGIFNQPQHF.

The rearrangement links TRBV7-9 to TRBJ1-4, with D hard to call. The CDR3 consists of 12 residues. V lost 4 bases and J 8 bases, leaving 8 bases between the germline ends. CDR1 SEHNR and CDR2 FQNEAQ come from the germline V gene (reference sequence). The CDR3 DNA reads as TGTGCCAGCAGCTCCGGGTGGGAAAAACTGTTTTTT. Amino acid sequence: CASSSGWEKLFF.

The rearrangement links TRBV6-5 to TRBJ2-7, with D possibly matching TRBD1 (6 bases). The CDR3 runs to 15 residues. The V and J ends lost 2 bases and 3 bases respectively, with 14 bases between them. Germline CDR1 is MNHEY and CDR2 is SVGAGI. In nucleotides, the CDR3 is TGTGCCAGCAGTTACCTTCCAGGGGCACTCTACGAGCAGTACTTC. Protein product: CASSYLPGALYEQYF.

J is TRBJ2-5 and V is TRBV5-1, with D perhaps matching TRBD1 (6 bases). Germline CDR1 SGHRS, CDR2 YFSETQ. Trimming took off 0 bases at V and 2 bases at J, with 11 bases between the two ends. The CDR3 runs to 15 residues. For the CDR3, the DNA is TGCGCCAGCAGCTTGGGGGGACACAATCAAGAGACCCAGTACTTC. It is translated as CASSLGGHNQETQYF.

This clone was picked up a small number of times. The genes are TRBV4-3 and TRBJ1-5; D may be TRBD1 (5 bases). Trimming removed 1 base at V and 7 bases at J, with 8 bases between. CDR1 is LGHNA and CDR2 is YSLEER in the germline V gene. The CDR3 has 13 residues. The CDR3 DNA is TGCGCCAGCAGCCAAGGACAGAACCAGCCCCAGCATTTT. Translated, it gives CASSQGQNQPQHF.